What follows is one T cell receptor beta chain and its context. Its antigen is not known. Repertoires were generated with immunoSEQ multiplex PCR, while TCRdb's copy carries only in-frame clones and drops some. This table has about a million clones, 77% appearing once. These data belong to a study of shared clonotypes between healthy human individuals. Study context: The plates for each donor numbered three CD4 naive, three CD4 memory, two CD8 naive and one CD8 memory.

V was shortened by 2 bases and J by 6 bases, with 15 bases between the two germline ends. Germline V gene lookup returns CDR1 SGHKS and CDR2 YYEKEE (reference sequence). The CDR3 consists of 14 residues. Study-wide results and caveats: Approximately 5.1% was the fraction of naive CD4 clonotypes found shared across several donors.

The TCR was taken from a man aged 18 to 35 in good health. Some clones in this sample may be carry-over from other donors' samples. Sequencing was done on a sample of memory CD4+ T cells from PBMCs. Subset denoted: CD45RA-negative fraction. The J gene is TRBJ2-7, the V gene TRBV5-5; no clear D gene. CDR3 sequence: CASSFMGGHLEQYF. CDR3 sequence (DNA): TGTGCCAGCAGCTTTATGGGTGGTCATCTCGAGCAGTACTTC.